This entry features one T cell receptor (beta chain) sequence. The antigen remains unidentified. Method: immunoSEQ multiplex PCR; TCRdb's copy keeps in-frame clones and lacks some. This table holds 550,000 to 750,000 clones, roughly 95% found once. The data were taken from a study of shared clonotypes between healthy human individuals. Selected positively for CCR7 and CD45RO-negative, naive CD8 cells excluded terminally differentiated effector memory CD45RA+ cells. Whole-study results and caveats: Four donors shared about 5% of their naive CD4 clonotypes.

This sequence was found in a young woman in good health. The sample comprised naive CD8+ T cells sorted from blood.

CDR3 amino acids: CASSLTSGPYNEQFF. CDR3 nucleotides: TGTGCCAGTAGTTTGACTAGCGGGCCCTACAATGAGCAGTTCTTC. This chain joins TRBV19 and TRBJ2-1; 10 positions agree with TRBD2. The CDR3 is made up of 15 amino acids. Germline CDR1 and CDR2: LNHDA and SQIVND (reference sequence). J lost 2 bases, V lost 5 bases, and 3 bases had no gene match.